One and the same sample provided the 9 T cell receptor beta chains below, sequenced in a study of OX40 agonist ivuxolimab in advanced cancers. The library was prepared using the immunoSEQ multiplex PCR assay. TCRdb provides this immuneACCESS table in a form limited to in-frame rearrangements. Some clones are lacking; in checked studies, under half of them reflect an unresolved V gene, and why the rest are absent is not known. Here the sample has 65,000 to 90,000 clones; more than 90% occur a single time. The ten largest clones represent about 10% of the sample. This specimen consisted of CD4+ or CD8+ T cells sorted from blood, obtained in a trial of the OX40 agonist ivuxolimab. The receptors shown here come from an adult with an advanced solid tumor such as melanoma, head and neck, liver or kidney cancer.

The rearrangement links TRBV27 to TRBJ1-5; 9 nucleotides match TRBD1. The germline V gene has CDR1 MNHEY and CDR2 SMNVEV (reference sequence). The junction had 3 bases not matched to a gene; V was cut back by 7 bases and J by 2 bases. CDR3 length equals 14 residues. The CDR3 DNA reads as TGTGCCAGCACCCGGACAGGGGGCAATCAGCCCCAGCATTTT. It is translated as CASTRTGGNQPQHF.

In DNA, the CDR3 is TGTGCCAGCAGCTTAGATTGGACACAGAGCACAGATACGCAGTATTTT. Protein sequence: CASSLDWTQSTDTQYF. The genes are TRBV11-2 and TRBJ2-3; tentatively, D is TRBD1 (5 bases). Germline-derived CDR1 and CDR2 are SGHAT and FQNNGV. This CDR3 has 16 amino acids. V lost 0 bases, J lost 0 bases, and 10 bases lay in between. The full variable domain, completed using reference TRBV11-2 and TRBJ2-3, is EAGVAQSPRYKIIEKRQSVAFWCNPISGHATLYWYQQILGQGPKLLIQFQNNGVVDDSQLPKDRFSAERLKGVDSTLKIQPAKLEDSAVYLCASSLDWTQSTDTQYFGPGTRLTVL.

The chain combines TRBV5-1 with TRBJ2-7; TRBD2 is a possible D gene (6 bases). V gave up 0 bases and J gave up 7 bases, with 14 bases separating them. The CDR3 has 14 amino acids. Per germline, CDR1 SGHRS and CDR2 YFSETQ. DNA for the CDR3: TGCGCCAGCAGCTTGGCCTCCGCCGGGGGAGAGCAGTACTTC. Protein: CASSLASAGGEQYF. The full variable domain, its missing parts supplied by reference TRBV5-1 and TRBJ2-7, is KAGVTQTPRYLIKTRGQQVTLSCSPISGHRSVSWYQQTPGQGLQFLFEYFSETQRNKGNFPGRFSGRQFSNSRSEMNVSTLELGDSALYLCASSLASAGGEQYFGPGTRLTVT.

The V and J genes are TRBV6-4 and TRBJ2-1; the match to TRBD1 covers 7 bases. Germline lookup yields CDR1 MRHNA and CDR2 SNTAGT. The CDR3 has 15 residues. V lost 2 bases, J lost 5 bases, and 6 bases stayed unmatched. CDR3 sequence: CASSDRGGAHNEQFF. Here the CDR3 DNA reads TGTGCCAGCAGTGACAGAGGGGGCGCCCACAATGAGCAGTTCTTC.

The CDR3 reads CAIGESYEQYF. The CDR3 DNA follows: TGTGCCATCGGGGAATCCTACGAGCAGTACTTC. V is TRBV10-3 and J is TRBJ2-7; no definite D call. This CDR3 has 11 amino acids. From germline, CDR1 is ENHRY and CDR2 SYGVKD. Trimming pared 8 bases from V and 1 base from J, leaving 6 bases between.

The J gene is TRBJ1-2, the V gene TRBV29-1, with 7 bases matching TRBD1. CDR1 is SQVTM and CDR2 is ANQGSEA in the germline V gene. The V gene end was trimmed by 0 bases and the J gene end by 8 bases; junction bases not matched to a gene: 9. This CDR3 has 14 amino acids. The CDR3, as DNA: TGCAGCGTTGAAGATCTGGAGGGGGCAAGGGGCTACACCTTC. It specifies CSVEDLEGARGYTF.

This chain links TRBV7-9 with TRBJ2-1, with 7 positions matching TRBD1. The CDR3 runs 17 residues. Trimming cost V 5 bases and J 3 bases; bases outside gene matches: 13. Germline V CDR1 and CDR2: SEHNR, FQNEAQ (reference sequence). CDR3 sequence reads: CASSPSKTGMGYNEQFF. CDR3 nucleotide sequence: TGTGCCAGCAGCCCCAGTAAGACAGGGATGGGCTACAATGAGCAGTTCTTC.

The gene calls are TRBV11-1 and TRBJ1-1; D call uncertain. The CDR3 runs 15 residues. Germline CDR1 SGHAT, CDR2 FQDESV (reference sequence). V was pared by 5 bases and J by 5 bases, with 18 bases between. In DNA, the CDR3 is TGTGCCAGCAGCCCTAGCGGGGTAGTCGGTACTGAAGCTTTCTTT. Protein product: CASSPSGVVGTEAFF.

The chain carries TRBV6-1 and TRBJ1-1; D uncertain. Germline CDR1 reads MNHNS; CDR2 reads SASEGT. V was clipped by 5 bases and J by 5 bases, with 9 bases between them. CDR3 length: 12 residues. CDR3 residues: CASSIGLTEAFF. DNA of the CDR3: TGTGCCAGCAGTATCGGGTTAACTGAAGCTTTCTTT.